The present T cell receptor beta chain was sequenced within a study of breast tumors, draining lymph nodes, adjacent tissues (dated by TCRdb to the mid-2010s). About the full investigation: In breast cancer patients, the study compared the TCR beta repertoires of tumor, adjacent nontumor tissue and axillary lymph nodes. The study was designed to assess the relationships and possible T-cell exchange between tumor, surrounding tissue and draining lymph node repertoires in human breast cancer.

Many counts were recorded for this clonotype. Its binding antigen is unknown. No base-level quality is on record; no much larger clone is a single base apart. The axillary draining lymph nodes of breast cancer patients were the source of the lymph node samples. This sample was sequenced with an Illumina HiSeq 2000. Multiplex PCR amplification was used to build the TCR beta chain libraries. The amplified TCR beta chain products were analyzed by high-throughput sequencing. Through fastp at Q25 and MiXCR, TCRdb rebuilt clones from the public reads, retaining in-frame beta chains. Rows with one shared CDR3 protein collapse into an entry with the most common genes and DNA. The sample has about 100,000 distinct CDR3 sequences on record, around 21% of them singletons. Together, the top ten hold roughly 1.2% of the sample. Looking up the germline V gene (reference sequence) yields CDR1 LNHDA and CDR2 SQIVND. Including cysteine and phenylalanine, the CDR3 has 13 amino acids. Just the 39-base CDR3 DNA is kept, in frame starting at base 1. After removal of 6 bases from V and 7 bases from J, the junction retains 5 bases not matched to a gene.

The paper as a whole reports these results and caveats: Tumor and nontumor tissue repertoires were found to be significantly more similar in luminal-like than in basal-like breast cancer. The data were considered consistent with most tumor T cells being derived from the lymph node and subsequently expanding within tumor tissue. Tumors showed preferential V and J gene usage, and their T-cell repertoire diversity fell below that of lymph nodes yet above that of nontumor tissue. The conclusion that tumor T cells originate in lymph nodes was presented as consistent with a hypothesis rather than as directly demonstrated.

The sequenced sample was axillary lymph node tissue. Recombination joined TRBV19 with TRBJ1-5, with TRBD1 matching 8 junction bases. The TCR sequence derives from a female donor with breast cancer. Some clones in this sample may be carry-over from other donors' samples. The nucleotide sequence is TGTGCCAGTAGGGACAGGGACAGGCAGCCCCAGCATTTT. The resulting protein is CASRDRDRQPQHF.